Following are 15 T cell receptor beta chains from one sample sequenced in a study of response to subunit inactivated influenza vaccine. TCRdb itself ran the RT-PCR reads through MiXCR, one entry per CDR3 protein. This table holds under 200,000 distinct CDR3 sequences, about 10% found once. The starting material was CD8+ T cells sorted from PBMCs, obtained approximately 25 months after vaccination. These receptors were obtained from a man aged 50-75 years who received an inactivated influenza vaccine.

J is TRBJ2-1 and V is TRBV6-2 or TRBV6-3; D possibly uses TRBD1 or TRBD2 (5 bases each). The V and J ends lost 7 bases and 4 bases respectively, with 17 bases between them. This CDR3 comprises 15 residues. The germline gives CDR1 MNHEY, CDR2 SVGEGT. The CDR3 region has the DNA TGTGCCAGCACCTGGGACGGGACGGGGTACAATGAGCAGTTCTTC. Translation gives CASTWDGTGYNEQFF.

This clonotype appeared many times. The chain is built from TRBV6-1 and TRBJ2-5, with 13 bases identical to TRBD2. Unmatched junction bases numbered 3, after V lost 5 bases and J lost 3 bases. Germline CDR1 is MNHNS and CDR2 is SASEGT. The CDR3 totals 15 residues. CDR3 sequence: CASSRTSGGEETQYF. Written as DNA, the CDR3 is TGTGCCAGCAGTAGGACTAGCGGGGGAGAAGAGACCCAGTACTTC.

This clonotype was counted only a few times. The chain has TRBV6-5 and TRBJ1-5; D possibly corresponds to TRBD1 (6 bases). The germline V gene has CDR1 MNHEY and CDR2 SVGAGI. The V end was cut by 4 bases, the J end by 6 bases, with 13 bases between. This CDR3 is 14 amino acids long. The CDR3 reads CASSSTGFGQPQHF. CDR3 sequence (DNA): TGTGCCAGCAGTTCCACAGGGTTCGGTCAGCCCCAGCATTTT.

The chain has TRBV7-9 and TRBJ2-3; TRBD2 matches 10 bases. Trimming took 4 bases from V and 4 from J; bases not matched to a gene: 11. Germline CDR1 reads SEHNR; CDR2 reads FQNEAQ (reference sequence). The CDR3 is 17 amino acids. The CDR3 region is CASSWVTGTSDSDTQYF. The DNA of the CDR3 is TGTGCCAGCAGCTGGGTCACCGGGACTAGCGATTCAGATACGCAGTATTTT.

V is TRBV28 and J is TRBJ2-7; TRBD2 matches at 8 bases. CDR3 length: 14 residues. Germline V lookup: CDR1 MDHEN, CDR2 SYDVKM. V shed 5 bases and J 6 bases; nucleotides not matched to a gene: 9. CDR3 sequence reads: CASSLVGGAFEQYF. The CDR3 coding sequence is TGTGCCAGCAGTCTCGTCGGGGGGGCGTTCGAGCAGTACTTC.

The J gene is TRBJ2-3, the V gene TRBV10-3; 9 bases fit TRBD2. This CDR3 contains 18 residues. J lost 4 bases, V lost 2 bases, and 13 bases had no gene match. Germline-derived CDR1 and CDR2 are ENHRY and SYGVKD. This chain's CDR3 is CAISEGVFSGGGADTQYF. In DNA form, the CDR3 reads TGTGCCATCAGTGAGGGGGTTTTTAGCGGGGGCGGCGCAGATACGCAGTATTTT.

This clonotype was seen only a few times. The chain recombines TRBV9 with TRBJ2-1; D tentatively reads TRBD1 or TRBD2 (6 bases each). Germline loops: CDR1 SGDLS, CDR2 YYNGEE. The CDR3 spans 16 residues. Trimming took 3 bases from V and 8 from J, leaving 21 bases between them. The CDR3 sequence: CASSARGGTYADEQFF. DNA of the CDR3: TGTGCCAGCAGCGCCCGAGGGGGGACTTACGCGGATGAGCAGTTCTTC.

The chain uses TRBV28 and TRBJ1-1; D might be TRBD1 (5 bases). The germline V gene encodes CDR1 MDHEN and CDR2 SYDVKM. Trimming removed 3 bases from V and 6 bases from J, with 20 bases in between. This CDR3 is 16 amino acids long. The CDR3 loop reads CASSFGYQGKGPEAFF. Written as DNA, the CDR3 is TGTGCCAGCAGTTTCGGGTACCAGGGAAAGGGCCCTGAAGCTTTCTTT.

There are a few counts of this clonotype. The chain recombines TRBV20-1 with TRBJ2-3, with 9 bases aligning to TRBD2. CDR1 and CDR2 from the germline V gene are DFQATT and SNEGSKA (reference sequence). With 3 bases clipped from V and 3 bases from J, the junction kept 13 bases outside the gene matches. The CDR3 runs 17 residues. As DNA, the CDR3 is TGCAGTGCTAGGGGTATTCTGCGGGAGGGCCTTACAGATACGCAGTATTTT. It translates to CSARGILREGLTDTQYF.

The genes are TRBV6-5 and TRBJ2-7; D is uncertain. V gave up 0 bases and J gave up 3 bases, with 9 bases separating them. The germline gives CDR1 MNHEY, CDR2 SVGAGI. The CDR3 is made up of 14 amino acids. CDR3 in amino acids: CASSYSNRIYEQYF. The DNA for the CDR3 is TGTGCCAGCAGTTACTCGAATCGCATCTACGAGCAGTACTTC.

The table lists this clonotype with a few counts. The V call is TRBV6-2 or TRBV6-3, the J call TRBJ2-7, with D uncertain. The V end was cut by 7 bases, the J end by 6 bases, with 16 bases between. The CDR3 contains 13 residues. Germline V CDR1 and CDR2: MNHEY, SVGEGT. CDR3 bases: TGTGCCAGCAAGGCTAGTCCCTTGGTCGAGCAGTACTTC. As protein: CASKASPLVEQYF.

The rearrangement uses TRBV12-3 or TRBV12-4 and TRBJ2-3; D may correspond to TRBD1 or TRBD2 (5 bases each). The CDR3 runs 11 residues. CDR3 nucleotides: TGTGCGGTCAGGGAGACAGATACGCAGTATTTT. Encoded protein: CAVRETDTQYF.

This clonotype was detected a few times. The rearrangement joins TRBV28 to TRBJ2-7; 8 bases fit TRBD1. The V segment lost 6 bases and the J segment 2 bases; nucleotides outside the gene matches: 9. The length of the CDR3 is 15 residues. Germline assignment: CDR1 MDHEN and CDR2 SYDVKM. CDR3 loop: CASRAGTGDTYEQYF. For the CDR3, the DNA is TGTGCCAGCAGGGCCGGGACAGGCGATACCTACGAGCAGTACTTC.

In this sample, this clonotype turned up a few times. The chain couples TRBV7-8 to TRBJ2-3; TRBD2 matches at 11 bases. The germline CDR1 and CDR2 sequences are SGHVS and FQNEAQ. The CDR3 runs 20 residues. V trimming: 1 base; J trimming: 2 bases; junction bases outside the gene matches: 14. The CDR3 DNA reads as TGTGCCAGCAGCTTAGGGGTCAGGGGACTAGCGGCTCTTTCCACAGATACGCAGTATTTT. Translation gives CASSLGVRGLAALSTDTQYF.

This clonotype was detected a few times. Here the CDR3 reads CASSYLAGVADTQYF. The CDR3 nucleotides read TGTGCCAGCAGTTACCTAGCGGGAGTCGCAGATACGCAGTATTTT. The gene calls are TRBV6-2 or TRBV6-3 and TRBJ2-3; TRBD2 aligns across 10 bases. The CDR3 spans 15 residues. Germline CDR1 reads MNHEY; CDR2 reads SVGEGT. After removal of 2 bases from V and 4 bases from J, the junction contained 3 bases not matched to a gene.